The present TCR beta chain was sequenced within a study of regulatory T cells in long-lasting Graves disease (dated by TCRdb to the early 2020s). Background for the entire study: In the newly diagnosed Graves' disease group, patients had been taking antithyroid drugs for less than 3 months. This study used TCR sequencing and RNA sequencing of peripheral blood to compare persistent Graves' disease patients against newly diagnosed Graves' disease patients. A total of around 35 samples underwent TCR sequencing, from roughly 13 patients with persistent Graves' disease and roughly 20 patients with newly diagnosed Graves' disease. The study was conducted in China and was registered as a clinical trial. General conclusions and limits of the study: The authors acknowledged the small sample size as a limitation that may reduce accuracy. Sequencing and analysis were limited to the TCR beta chain. Compared with newly diagnosed patients, patients with persistent Graves' disease had lower TCR Shannon entropy and fewer highly expanded clones, which suggests clonal expansion. More public clonotypes were shared among persistent patients (roughly 2,700) than among newly diagnosed patients (roughly 960). Only peripheral blood was studied, because thyroid tissue, the primary lesion, was inaccessible. Persistent disease showed preferential use of TRBV28, TRBJ1-2 and TRBJ2-5, whereas newly diagnosed disease favored TRBV20-1 and TRBJ2-1.

The sample's time point label, in plain terms: newly diagnosed GD, antithyroid drugs for less than 3 months. For both TCR sequencing and RNA sequencing, RNA was extracted from PBMCs using TRIzol. The diagnosis of Graves' disease was made according to American Thyroid Association guidelines. Patients for the study were recruited at an endocrinology department in Xi'an, China. From each patient, approximately 9.9 milliliters of peripheral blood was collected into an EDTA anticoagulant tube. Ficoll Paque Plus density gradient separation was used to isolate PBMCs, and no further T cell sorting was done. An Agilent 2100 Bioanalyzer and agarose gel were used to check RNA quality, while a NanoDrop 2000 measured RNA concentration. This clonotype was detected many times. What antigen it recognizes has not been identified. Per-base quality was not reported, and no clone a single base away is much larger than it.

From the cysteine up to the phenylalanine, the CDR3 has a length of 17 residues. The DNA shown is the 51-base CDR3, in frame from base 1. V is cut back by 5 bases and J by 4 bases, with 14 bases in the junction unmatched. Via the germline V gene (reference sequence), CDR1 is LGHDT and CDR2 YNNKEL. The library relied on multiplex PCR. Sequencing used an Illumina HiSeq 4000. iRepertoire HTBI primers and Arm-PCR amplification of CDR3 regions were used to construct TCR beta libraries. Gel purification was performed on PCR products prior to sequencing. As for the original processing: A total of under 80 TRBV and some 15 TRBJ segments were identified across samples and were used for gene usage analysis of CDR3 amino acid clonotypes. Filtered high-quality paired reads were merged into contigs using COPE and FqMerger. Contigs were aligned with BLAST to IMGT TRBV, TRBD and TRBJ reference genes, and CDR3 was defined per IMGT. Any clonotype with a frequency above 0.1% was counted as a highly expanded clone. Repertoire diversity was measured by Shannon entropy, and V-J evenness by the Gini coefficient. A clonotype was considered public if more than one individual shared it. TCRdb reprocessed the public reads (quality trimming at Q25 with fastp, clone calling with MiXCR) and kept in-frame beta chains. Each record represents a unique CDR3 protein, reported with the most common genes and DNA among its rows. The V and J calls come from TCRdb's annotation, not from the publication. For this sample the table gives approximately 350,000 distinct CDR3 sequences, of which around 15% were detected only once. The ten most abundant clones make up around 21% of the sample.

This sample also appeared in a second study, on T cells in Graves' hyperthyroidism and ophthalmopathy. Taken from the second paper: A patient counted as having stable Graves' hyperthyroidism if no progression to ophthalmopathy occurred over 18 months of follow-up. The hyperthyroidism patients were between 18 and 65 years old and newly diagnosed, with a disease duration of less than 2 months. Exclusion was applied to patients with uncontrolled infections, other autoimmune diseases, pregnancy or lactation. Diagnoses relied on clinical symptoms, serum thyroxine and TRAb, thyroid ultrasound and orbital computed tomography. For the first round of RT-PCR on the TCR CDR3, the HTBI primer set was used together with the Qiagen OneStep RT-PCR kit. Most expanded thyroid clonotypes (frequency above 0.001) were also detected in blood, a finding suggesting that blood repertoires may reflect thyroid immune responses. A model built on a 13 V-J signature distinguished ophthalmopathy from stable hyperthyroidism, reaching about 88% sensitivity and 81.08% specificity in cross-validation and 80%/75% in testing. In validation, the model predicted progression to ophthalmopathy with approximately 71% sensitivity and less than 75% specificity, a median of 6.5 months before onset. TCR V-J signatures able to tell the groups apart were searched for in a discovery cohort of 90 to 100 patients, of whom over 40 had Graves' ophthalmopathy and roughly 59 had stable Graves' hyperthyroidism. An independent validation cohort of under 20 hyperthyroidism patients and about 16 patients who later progressed to ophthalmopathy tested prospective prediction of ophthalmopathy. The roughly 94 discovery patients were randomly split 7:3 into training and test sets. In roughly six Graves' hyperthyroidism patients, the study also compared T-cell repertoires from thyroid tissue with T-cell repertoires from blood. Following sampling, methimazole starting at 30 mg daily was given to hyperthyroidism patients, and high-dose intravenous methylprednisolone was given to ophthalmopathy patients. The libraries were constructed in a second round of multiplex PCR and then size-selected and purified. The libraries were sequenced on an Illumina HiSeq2000 using paired-end 100 bp reads. SOAPnuke was used to process the raw data, throwing out any read that contained adapters or uncalled bases, had a mean Phred below 15, or lacked an exact constant-primer or identifier match. High-quality paired reads were merged using COPE v1.2.5, and each unique nucleotide sequence was defined as a clonotype. Clonotypes were aligned to IMGT TRBV, TRBD and TRBJ reference segments using MiTCR v1.1. Analysis was restricted to V-J combinations with a frequency above 0.0001, which covered 99% to 99.2% of repertoires. The TCS score was defined as the ratio of F50 (clonal expansion) to E x V (chaos), calculated using BLOSUM62-based TCRdist between CDR3 peptides within each V-J. Welch's t-statistics and random forest reduced roughly 530 V-J features to about 13, which were used in a naive Bayes classifier (R e1071). No statistical method was used to fix the sample size in advance, and group allocation was not hidden from the investigators. The paper describes TCR Vbeta CDR3 sequencing of around 140 peripheral blood samples, made up of 43 ophthalmopathy patients, 70 to 80 hyperthyroidism patients and around 17 progressor patients.

The source material was peripheral blood mononuclear cells (PBMCs), sampled at new diagnosis, from a patient treated with antithyroid drugs. The sequence joins TRBV3-1 to TRBJ1-1; 9 bases in the junction line up with TRBD1. This TCR was sampled from a woman younger than 30 with Graves disease. Donor details come from another sample of the same person, matched by shared clones. The CDR3 amino acid sequence is: CASSDFVTQTGGTEAFF. The DNA sequence follows: TGTGCCAGCAGCGATTTCGTCACCCAGACAGGGGGCACTGAAGCTTTCTTT.